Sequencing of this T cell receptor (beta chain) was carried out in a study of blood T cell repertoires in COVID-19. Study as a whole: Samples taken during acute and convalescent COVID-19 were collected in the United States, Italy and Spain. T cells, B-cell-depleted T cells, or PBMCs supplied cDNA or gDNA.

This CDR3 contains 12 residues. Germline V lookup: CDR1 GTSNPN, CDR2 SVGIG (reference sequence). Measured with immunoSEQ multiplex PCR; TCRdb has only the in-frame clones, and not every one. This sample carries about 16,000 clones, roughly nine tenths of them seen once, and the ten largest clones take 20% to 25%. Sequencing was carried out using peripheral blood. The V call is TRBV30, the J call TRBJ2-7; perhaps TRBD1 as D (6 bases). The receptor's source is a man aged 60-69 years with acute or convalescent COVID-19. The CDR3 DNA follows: TGTGCGATGAGGACAGTTCTACGAGTGCAGTACTTC. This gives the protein CAMRTVLRVQYF.